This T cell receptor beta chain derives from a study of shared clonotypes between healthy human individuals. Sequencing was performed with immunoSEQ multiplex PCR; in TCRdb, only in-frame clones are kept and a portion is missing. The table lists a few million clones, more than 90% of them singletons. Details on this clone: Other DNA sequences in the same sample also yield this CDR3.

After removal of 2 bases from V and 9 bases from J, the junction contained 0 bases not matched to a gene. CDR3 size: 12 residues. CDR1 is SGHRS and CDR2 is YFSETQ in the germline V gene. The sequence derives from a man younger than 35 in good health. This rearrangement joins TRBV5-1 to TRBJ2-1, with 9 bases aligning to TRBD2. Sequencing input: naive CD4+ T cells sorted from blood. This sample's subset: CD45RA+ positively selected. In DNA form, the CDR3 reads TGCGCCAGCAGCTTTAGCGGGGGTGAGCAGTTCTTC. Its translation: CASSFSGGEQFF.